This TCR beta chain was found in a study of cytomegalovirus exposure and HLA in healthy donors. The CDR3 length is 14 residues. The V gene's germline CDR1 is SGHRS and CDR2 YFSETQ. V lost 4 bases and J 1 base, leaving 10 bases between the germline ends. This PCR relied on a set of 60 Vbeta primers and 13 Jbeta primers. Sequenced by immunoSEQ multiplex PCR; TCRdb stores in-frame clones only, minus some. The sample shows about 110,000 clones, around 80% of them seen only once. The sequencing input was PBMCs. This sequence originates from a man in his forties in good health and CMV-seronegative. The rearrangement joins TRBV5-1 to TRBJ2-3; D remains ambiguous. This chain's CDR3 is CASSSNSGTDTQYF. DNA of the CDR3: TGCGCCAGCAGCAGCAACTCCGGCACAGATACGCAGTATTTT.